The source of this T cell receptor (beta chain) is a study of T cells after somatic rescue of genetic block. Profiled with immunoSEQ multiplex PCR; TCRdb holds only in-frame clones, not every one. This table has tens of thousands of clones, under 95% appearing once. The CDR3 is made up of 14 amino acids. The ends were cut back, 0 bases at V and 3 bases at J, with 9 bases in the middle. Germline CDR1 SGHDT, CDR2 YYEEEE. Input material: peripheral blood mononuclear cells (PBMCs). This TCR came from a man aged 40-50 years. The chain links TRBV5-6 to TRBJ1-2; D unclear. The CDR3 spells CASSLARPYYGYTF. In DNA form, the CDR3 reads TGTGCCAGCAGCTTGGCCAGACCTTACTATGGCTACACCTTC.